The TCR beta chain described here comes from a study of CD4 T cells in relation to SARS-CoV-2 and coronaviruses. Whole-study results and caveats: Samples before the pandemic and after infection were not matched within any donor.

Details on this clone: Its cognate antigen is unknown.

Clones were read by immunoSEQ multiplex PCR, and TCRdb kept only the in-frame ones, dropping some. The repertoire holds roughly 41,000 clones, approximately 81% seen once, with 3.5% to 5% in the top ten. Germline values: CDR1 SEHNR, CDR2 FQNEAQ (reference sequence). The CDR3 totals 12 residues. Between the trimmed V and J ends, which lost 3 bases and 5 bases, there was a span of 7 bases. Naive or memory CD4+ cells were cultured 1:1 with T cell-depleted PBMCs plus CEF. Specimen: naive CD4+ T cells from PBMCs, cultured in vitro. Subset denoted: naive CD4+ T cells isolated by negative enrichment. The clonotype was recovered from an adult with COVID-19. The chain uses TRBV7-9 and TRBJ1-1; no clear D. CDR3 protein: CASSFGETEAFF. In nucleotides, the CDR3 is TGTGCCAGCAGCTTTGGTGAGACTGAAGCTTTCTTT.